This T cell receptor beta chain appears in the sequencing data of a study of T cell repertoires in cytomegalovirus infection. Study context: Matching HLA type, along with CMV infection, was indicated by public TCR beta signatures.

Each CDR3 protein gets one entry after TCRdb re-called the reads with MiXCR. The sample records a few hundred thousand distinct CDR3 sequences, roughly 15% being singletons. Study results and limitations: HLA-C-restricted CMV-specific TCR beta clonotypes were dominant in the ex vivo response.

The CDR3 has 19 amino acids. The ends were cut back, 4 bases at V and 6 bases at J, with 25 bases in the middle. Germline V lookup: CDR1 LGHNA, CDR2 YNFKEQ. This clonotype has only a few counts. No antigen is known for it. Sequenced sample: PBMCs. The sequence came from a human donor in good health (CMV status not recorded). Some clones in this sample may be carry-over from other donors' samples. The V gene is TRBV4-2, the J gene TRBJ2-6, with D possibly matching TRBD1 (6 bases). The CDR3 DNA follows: TGTGCCAGCAGCCTAAAGGTGGGGACATACTCGCTCGAGGCCAACGTCCTGACTTTC. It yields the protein CASSLKVGTYSLEANVLTF.